This TCR beta chain derives from a study of T cells in Graves' hyperthyroidism and ophthalmopathy. It was RNA transcripts that yielded the amplified TCR beta CDR3 regions. HTBI primers were employed in a first-round RT-PCR of the TCR CDR3. TCRdb reprocessed the multiplex PCR reads with MiXCR, giving one entry per CDR3 protein. The sample holds 530,000 or so distinct CDR3 sequences, 35% to 55% seen once. Stable hyperthyroidism: no ophthalmopathy progression over 18 months of follow-up. The V gene end was trimmed by 1 base and the J gene end by 5 bases; junction bases not matched to a gene: 10. Germline assignment: CDR1 DFQATT and CDR2 SNEGSKA (reference sequence). The CDR3 contains 18 residues.

Input material: peripheral blood or thyroid tissue (not recorded which). This clonotype was sampled from a young woman with Graves' hyperthyroidism. V is TRBV20-1 and J is TRBJ2-5; the match to TRBD2 covers 16 bases. CDR3 bases: TGCAGTGCTAGAGTCAACCTGGGACTAGCGGGAGGGGGGGAGACCCAGTACTTC. Protein: CSARVNLGLAGGGETQYF.